This T cell receptor beta chain was sequenced during a study of shared clonotypes between healthy human individuals. Repertoires were generated with immunoSEQ multiplex PCR, while TCRdb's copy carries only in-frame clones and drops some. The top ten clones hold around 1.6% of a sample with about 660,000 clones, around 74% of them seen once. The CDR3 length is 15 residues. V lost 5 bases and J lost 2, with 13 bases in between. Germline lookup yields CDR1 SGHAT and CDR2 FQNNGV. Naive CD4+ cells were CD45RA-selected; the remaining cells were memory. Sequencing was done on a sample of memory CD4+ T cells sorted from blood. The subset: CD45RA-negative fraction. The chain is built from TRBV11-2 and TRBJ1-3; tentative D call: TRBD1 (6 bases). The TCR was taken from a woman aged 25 to 45 in good health. The CDR3 loop reads CASSQHGGPGNTIYF. In nucleotides, the CDR3 is TGTGCCAGCAGCCAGCATGGGGGGCCTGGAAACACCATATATTTT. Together with reference TRBV11-2 and TRBJ1-3, the CDR3 gives the full variable domain: EAGVAQSPRYKIIEKRQSVAFWCNPISGHATLYWYQQILGQGPKLLIQFQNNGVVDDSQLPKDRFSAERLKGVDSTLKIQPAKLEDSAVYLCASSQHGGPGNTIYFGEGSWLTVV.